What follows are 9 T cell receptor beta chains derived from one specimen sequenced in a study of control samples from healthy donors and cancer patients (dated by TCRdb to the early 2020s). Libraries were constructed by the immunoSEQ multiplex PCR assay. The clones in this table, taken by TCRdb from immuneACCESS, are in-frame only. Not every clone is retained; where verified, under half of the shortfall comes from an unresolved V gene, and the cause of the rest is unknown. The sample yields around 160,000 clones; 80% to 95% were counted once. The ten top clones hold almost 6% of the sample. Sequenced sample: blood. These receptors were obtained from a man between 18 and 29 years old in good health.

The chain is built from TRBV27 and TRBJ2-7; 9 nucleotides agree with TRBD1. The CDR3 consists of 15 residues. Germline CDR1 and CDR2: MNHEY and SMNVEV (reference sequence). V trimming: 6 bases; J trimming: 1 base; junction bases outside the gene matches: 7. In DNA form, the CDR3 reads TGTGCCAGCAGCCGTACAGGGGGCGCATCCTACGAGCAGTACTTC. This gives the protein CASSRTGGASYEQYF.

V usage is TRBV6-5 and J usage is TRBJ2-3, with D unclear. The V gene's germline CDR1 is MNHEY and CDR2 SVGAGI. The V and J ends lost 5 bases and 2 bases respectively, with 5 bases between them. The CDR3 consists of 12 residues. The CDR3 bases are TGTGCCAGCAGTCACCCCACAGATACGCAGTATTTT. Its translation is CASSHPTDTQYF.

The chain employs TRBV6-5 and TRBJ1-2, with TRBD1 matching over 7 bases. The junction had 12 bases not matched to a gene; V was cut back by 5 bases and J by 6 bases. This CDR3 comprises 15 residues. CDR1 and CDR2 from the germline V gene are MNHEY and SVGAGI. As DNA, the CDR3 is TGTGCCAGCAGTCGTACAGGGGTGAAAATGGATGGCTACACCTTC. This translates into CASSRTGVKMDGYTF.

This chain uses TRBV29-1 with TRBJ2-3; no definite D call. The CDR3 is made up of 13 amino acids. Trimming took off 4 bases at V and 2 bases at J, with 10 bases between the two ends. CDR1 SQVTM and CDR2 ANQGSEA come from the germline V gene. This CDR3 is CSVAGGDTDTQYF. The CDR3 bases are TGCAGCGTTGCAGGTGGTGACACAGATACGCAGTATTTT.

The chain carries TRBV19 and TRBJ2-2; TRBD1 matches 9 bases. The length of the CDR3 is 16 residues. Per germline, CDR1 LNHDA and CDR2 SQIVND (reference sequence). J lost 3 bases, V lost 7 bases, and 9 bases had no gene match. The DNA of the CDR3 is TGTGCCAGTACTCGCCGGGACAGGGTTTACACCGGGGAGCTGTTTTTT. It encodes CASTRRDRVYTGELFF.

This chain joins TRBV18 and TRBJ2-3; TRBD2 matches at 13 bases. V dropped 3 bases and J dropped 2; count of bases not matched to a gene: 11. The CDR3 has 19 amino acids. Germline V CDR1 and CDR2: KGHSH, LQKENI. The CDR3 sequence is CASSPIRRGLAGHTDTQYF. The CDR3 bases are TGTGCCAGCTCACCCATCCGGCGGGGACTAGCGGGACACACAGATACGCAGTATTTT.

This clone occurred once. V gene TRBV6-2 or TRBV6-3 combines with J gene TRBJ1-4; D gene unclear. The CDR3 runs 16 residues. Germline values: CDR1 MNHEY, CDR2 SVGEGT. Trimming took off 4 bases at V and 0 bases at J, with 12 bases between the two ends. The CDR3 sequence is CASSSLMGATNEKLFF. Written as DNA, the CDR3 is TGTGCCAGCAGTTCGCTCATGGGAGCAACTAATGAAAAACTGTTTTTT.

This chain links TRBV14 with TRBJ2-7; D is perhaps TRBD1 or TRBD2 (5 bases each). The CDR3 is made up of 14 amino acids. V was pared by 1 base and J by 3 bases, with 10 bases between. Germline CDR1 SGHDN, CDR2 FVKESK. CDR3 in DNA: TGTGCCAGCAGCCAAGCCCGGGGCCACTACGAGCAGTACTTC. It is translated as CASSQARGHYEQYF.

The rearrangement joins TRBV27 to TRBJ1-5; D is undetermined. CDR1 and CDR2 (germline): MNHEY, SMNVEV (reference sequence). With 2 bases removed from V and 1 base from J, the gap between germline ends came to 9 bases. The CDR3 spans 15 residues. In DNA, the CDR3 is TGTGCCAGCAGTTTAGGGCGCCCCAGCAATCAGCCCCAGCATTTT. It codes for CASSLGRPSNQPQHF.